This passage covers 29 T cell receptor beta chains from one sample sequenced in a study of CD8 T cells in cerebrospinal fluid in Alzheimer's disease. Using the 10x single-cell sequencing reads, TCRdb records one entry per CDR3 protein without DNA. The table lists more than 1,000 distinct CDR3 sequences. Source material: cerebrospinal fluid. These receptors were taken from a human donor in good health.

This CDR3 is CASSESRGGFTNEKLFF. The gene calls are TRBV2 and TRBJ1-4; TCRdb's D gene call, TRBD1, goes unchecked for lack of DNA. Germline V gives CDR1 SNHLY, CDR2 FYNNEI. There are 17 residues in the CDR3.

This clonotype is labeled medium-sized based on frequency. The chain uses TRBV19 and TRBJ1-1; the D call of TRBD1 rests on TCRdb alone, since no DNA is present to check it. Germline loops: CDR1 LNHDA, CDR2 SQIVND (reference sequence). This CDR3 has 12 residues. The CDR3 here is CASSTQGARAFF.

This clonotype registers medium-sized by frequency. The chain couples TRBV5-1 to TRBJ2-7; TCRdb names TRBD1, which stays unverified in the absence of DNA. Germline CDR1 and CDR2: SGHRS and YFSETQ. The CDR3 consists of 14 residues. The CDR3: CASSLNTGGYEQYF.

This clonotype is deemed large by its frequency. The V call is TRBV7-9, the J call TRBJ2-3; the D gene TCRdb calls, TRBD2, cannot be checked with no DNA. The germline CDR1 and CDR2 sequences are SEHNR and FQNEAQ (reference sequence). The CDR3 contains 14 residues. The CDR3 loop is CASSAGLDTDTQYF.

This clonotype shows up as medium-sized by frequency. The chain couples TRBV30 to TRBJ2-5; the D call of TRBD2 rests on TCRdb alone, since no DNA is present to check it. Germline V CDR1 and CDR2: GTSNPN, SVGIG (reference sequence). The CDR3 totals 13 residues. The CDR3 protein is CAWSPLADGTQYF.

This clonotype is called large based on its frequency. This sequence joins TRBV7-2 and TRBJ1-2. Per the germline V gene, CDR1 is SGHTA and CDR2 is FQGNSA. The CDR3 is 11 residues long. The CDR3 sequence: CASSPTRGYTF.

This clonotype ranks as medium-sized in terms of frequency. V usage is TRBV3-1 and J usage is TRBJ2-3; TCRdb selects TRBD2, and the lack of DNA leaves this call unchecked. The CDR3 consists of 14 residues. Per the germline V gene, CDR1 is LGHDT and CDR2 is YNNKEL (reference sequence). CDR3 sequence reads: CASSAGGGTDTQYF.

By frequency, this clonotype registers medium-sized. This chain connects TRBV6-5 to TRBJ1-1; no DNA is available, so the TRBD1 call from TCRdb remains unchecked. Germline values: CDR1 MNHEY, CDR2 SVGAGI. The CDR3 covers 13 residues. The CDR3 here is CASSYSLRGEAFF.

Considering frequency, this clonotype is medium-sized. The genes are TRBV20-1 and TRBJ2-7. This CDR3 has 15 residues. The germline gives CDR1 DFQATT, CDR2 SNEGSKA (reference sequence). The CDR3 region is CSARVPPVTSYEQYF.

In terms of frequency, this clonotype is large. The rearrangement joins TRBV6-2 or TRBV6-3 to TRBJ2-7; TCRdb's D call, TRBD2, is unchecked because there is no DNA. CDR3 length: 14 residues. Germline V gives CDR1 MNHEY, CDR2 SVGEGT. The CDR3 protein is CASSDLAGGYEQYF.

Considering frequency, this clonotype is medium-sized. This chain joins TRBV9 and TRBJ1-6; TCRdb names TRBD1, which stays unverified in the absence of DNA. Germline V gene data show CDR1 as SGDLS and CDR2 as YYNGEE. The CDR3 loop spans 18 amino acids. The CDR3 sequence: CASSVDGGMSSYNSPLHF.

This clonotype is called medium-sized based on its frequency. V gene TRBV28 combines with J gene TRBJ1-1. Germline-derived CDR1 and CDR2 are MDHEN and SYDVKM. The CDR3 contains 13 residues. The CDR3 spells CASSIGPNTEAFF.

Frequency places this clonotype as medium-sized. V is TRBV2 and J is TRBJ2-5. Germline assignment: CDR1 SNHLY and CDR2 FYNNEI. The length of the CDR3 is 14 residues. The CDR3 region is CASSGLTVQETQYF. The entire variable domain, with the rest obtained from reference TRBV2 and TRBJ2-5, is as follows: EPEVTQTPSHQVTQMGQEVILRCVPISNHLYFYWYRQILGQKVEFLVSFYNNEISEKSEIFDDQFSVERPDGSNFTLKIRSTKLEDSAMYFCASSGLTVQETQYFGPGTRLLVL.

This clonotype is labeled medium-sized (0.01 to 0.1%) based on frequency. The chain recombines TRBV18 with TRBJ1-1; the TRBD1 assignment by TCRdb is unverifiable without DNA. The CDR3 spans 15 residues. Germline V gives CDR1 KGHSH, CDR2 LQKENI. The CDR3 here is CASSPGEGMNTEAFF.

Its frequency marks this clonotype as medium-sized. V gene TRBV6-2 or TRBV6-3 combines with J gene TRBJ1-1. Germline values: CDR1 MNHEY, CDR2 SVGEGT. This CDR3 is built from 14 residues. The CDR3 spells CASSYSNKNTEAFF.

In terms of frequency, this clonotype is medium-sized. This chain links TRBV6-7 with TRBJ2-3; TCRdb's D call, TRBD1, is unchecked because there is no DNA. TRBV6-7 is labeled an ORF, and its function is uncertain. The length of the CDR3 is 14 residues. The CDR3 is CASSPRYRDRGLDF.

This clonotype is deemed medium-sized by its frequency. CDR3 sequence: CASSPRSPQGGETQYF. V usage is TRBV4-3 and J usage is TRBJ2-5; TCRdb's D call, TRBD2, is unchecked because there is no DNA. Germline V gives CDR1 LGHNA, CDR2 YSLEER. The CDR3 length is 16 residues.

Measured by frequency, this clonotype is medium-sized. This chain connects TRBV24-1 to TRBJ2-3. Germline CDR1 is KGHDR and CDR2 is SFDVKD. The CDR3 covers 15 residues. This chain's CDR3 is CATSDPTQSTDTQYF.

By frequency, this clonotype is medium-sized (0.01 to 0.1%). The gene calls are TRBV28 and TRBJ2-7; TCRdb indicates TRBD2, and absent DNA this call remains unverified. There are 14 residues in the CDR3. Per germline, CDR1 MDHEN and CDR2 SYDVKM. This chain's CDR3 is CASTRPNSGSPQYF.

The chain joins TRBV7-8 to TRBJ1-2; TCRdb names TRBD1, which stays unverified in the absence of DNA. Germline CDR1 is SGHVS and CDR2 is FQNEAQ. This CDR3 region has 12 residues. CDR3: CASSWGADGYTF.

This clonotype ranks as medium-sized in terms of frequency. The chain carries TRBV5-4 and TRBJ2-1; TCRdb's D gene call, TRBD1, goes unchecked for lack of DNA. There are 12 residues in the CDR3. Per germline, CDR1 SGHNT and CDR2 YYREEE (reference sequence). The CDR3: CASSLAGVEQFF.

This clonotype counts as medium-sized by frequency. This chain's CDR3 is CASSSSSRGARQFF. The chain couples TRBV5-4 to TRBJ2-1; TCRdb reports TRBD1, a call that lacks DNA to check it against. The V gene's germline CDR1 is SGHNT and CDR2 YYREEE (reference sequence). The CDR3 covers 14 residues.

Frequency places this clonotype as medium-sized. The rearrangement joins TRBV5-1 to TRBJ1-3. Germline CDR1 is SGHRS and CDR2 is YFSETQ. CDR3 length: 17 residues. CDR3 protein: CASSLGDLALGGNTIYF.

This clonotype counts as medium-sized by frequency. This chain joins TRBV28 and TRBJ2-1. The CDR3 sequence is 11 residues long. Germline CDR1 MDHEN, CDR2 SYDVKM. This chain's CDR3 is CASRNLGEQFF.

This clonotype is deemed medium-sized by its frequency. The chain employs TRBV30 and TRBJ2-7. The CDR3 has 13 amino acids. From germline, CDR1 is GTSNPN and CDR2 SVGIG (reference sequence). This CDR3 reads CAFGRGSSYEQYF.

Considering frequency, this clonotype is large. The chain employs TRBV6-5 and TRBJ1-6; TCRdb picks TRBD1, but there is no DNA to check that call. From germline, CDR1 is MNHEY and CDR2 SVGAGI. This CDR3 spans 15 amino acids. The CDR3 protein is CASRAGQGRGSPLHF.

This clonotype is deemed medium-sized by its frequency. The chain has TRBV12-3 or TRBV12-4 and TRBJ2-2; lacking DNA, the TRBD1 call made by TCRdb goes unchecked. The CDR3 is 13 amino acids. The CDR3 sequence: CASTPGASGELFF.

Measured by frequency, this clonotype is large (0.1 to 1%). V and J are TRBV6-5 and TRBJ2-7; with no DNA, the TCRdb D assignment of TRBD1 cannot be verified. CDR3 size: 14 residues. Germline loops: CDR1 MNHEY, CDR2 SVGAGI. CDR3 residues: CASSAGTPAGEQYF.

By frequency, this clonotype registers medium-sized. The chain joins TRBV19 to TRBJ1-5; the D call of TRBD1 rests on TCRdb alone, since no DNA is present to check it. CDR3 length equals 17 residues. Germline assignment: CDR1 LNHDA and CDR2 SQIVND (reference sequence). Here the CDR3 reads CASSMLLDRGQGQPQHF. Using reference TRBV19 and TRBJ1-5 for the parts outside the CDR3, the full variable domain is DGGITQSPKYLFRKEGQNVTLSCEQNLNHDAMYWYRQDPGQGLRLIYYSQIVNDFQKGDIAEGYSVSREKKESFPLTVTSAQKNPTAFYLCASSMLLDRGQGQPQHFGDGTRLSIL.